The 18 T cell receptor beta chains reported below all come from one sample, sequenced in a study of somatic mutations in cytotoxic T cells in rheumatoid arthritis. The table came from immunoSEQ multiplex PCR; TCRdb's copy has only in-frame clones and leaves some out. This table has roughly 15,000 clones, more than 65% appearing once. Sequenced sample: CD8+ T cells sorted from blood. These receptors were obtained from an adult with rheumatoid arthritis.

CDR3 in DNA: TGTGCCAGCAGCTTAGGGGAGGATGAAGCTTTCTTT. Its protein is CASSLGEDEAFF. V usage is TRBV7-6 and J usage is TRBJ1-1, with D uncertain. V lost 1 base and J lost 7, with 7 bases in between. Germline assignment: CDR1 SGHVS and CDR2 FNYEAQ. CDR3 size: 12 residues.

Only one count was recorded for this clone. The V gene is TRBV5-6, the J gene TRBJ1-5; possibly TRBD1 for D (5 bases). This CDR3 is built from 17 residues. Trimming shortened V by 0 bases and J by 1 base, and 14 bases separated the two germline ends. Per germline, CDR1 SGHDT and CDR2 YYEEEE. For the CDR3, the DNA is TGTGCCAGCAGCTTGGCCGGAGGGACGGGGAGCAATCAGCCCCAGCATTTT. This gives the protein CASSLAGGTGSNQPQHF.

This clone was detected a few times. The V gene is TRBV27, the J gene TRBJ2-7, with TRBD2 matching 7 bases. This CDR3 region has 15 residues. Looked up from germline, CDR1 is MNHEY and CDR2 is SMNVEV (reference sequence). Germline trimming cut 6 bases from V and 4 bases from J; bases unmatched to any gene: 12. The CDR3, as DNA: TGTGCCAGCAGCCCCTTGTGGGGGGGTTTGTACGAGCAGTACTTC. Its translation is CASSPLWGGLYEQYF.

In DNA form, the CDR3 reads TGTGCCAGCAGCTTTAACCACAGGGGGCGTTTATCCTACGAGCAGTACTTC. It codes for CASSFNHRGRLSYEQYF. The chain carries TRBV7-9 and TRBJ2-7; 9 bases are shared with TRBD1. This CDR3 region has 17 residues. The J segment lost 1 base and the V segment lost 3 bases, leaving 10 bases of the junction unmatched. CDR1 and CDR2 from the germline V gene are SEHNR and FQNEAQ (reference sequence).

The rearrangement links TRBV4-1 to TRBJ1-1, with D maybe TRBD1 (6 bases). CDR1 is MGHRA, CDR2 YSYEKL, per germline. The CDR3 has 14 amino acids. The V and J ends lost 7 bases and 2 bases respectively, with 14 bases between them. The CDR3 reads CASTTPDRNTEAFF. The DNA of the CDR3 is TGCGCCAGCACTACCCCGGACAGAAACACTGAAGCTTTCTTT.

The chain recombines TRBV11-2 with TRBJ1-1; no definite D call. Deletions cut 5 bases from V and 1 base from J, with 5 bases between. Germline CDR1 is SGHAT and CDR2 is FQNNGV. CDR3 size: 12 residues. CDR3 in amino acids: CASSKRNTEAFF. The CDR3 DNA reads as TGTGCCAGCAGCAAACGGAACACTGAAGCTTTCTTT.

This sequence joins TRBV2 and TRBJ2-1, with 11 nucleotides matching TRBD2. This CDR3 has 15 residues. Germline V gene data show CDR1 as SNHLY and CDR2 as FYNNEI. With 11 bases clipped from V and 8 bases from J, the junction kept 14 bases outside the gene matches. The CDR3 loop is CAGQYSGGAAYEQFF. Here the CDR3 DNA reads TGTGCCGGTCAGTATAGCGGGGGGGCCGCCTATGAGCAGTTCTTC.

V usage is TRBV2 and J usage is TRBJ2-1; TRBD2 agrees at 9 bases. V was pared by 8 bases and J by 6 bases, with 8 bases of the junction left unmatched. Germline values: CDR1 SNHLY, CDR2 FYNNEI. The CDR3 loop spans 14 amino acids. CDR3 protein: CASHGERGVNEQFF. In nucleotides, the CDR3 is TGTGCCAGCCACGGAGAGCGGGGGGTCAATGAGCAGTTCTTC. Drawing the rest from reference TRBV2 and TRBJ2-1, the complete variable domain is EPEVTQTPSHQVTQMGQEVILRCVPISNHLYFYWYRQILGQKVEFLVSFYNNEISEKSEIFDDQFSVERPDGSNFTLKIRSTKLEDSAMYFCASHGERGVNEQFFGPGTRLTVL.

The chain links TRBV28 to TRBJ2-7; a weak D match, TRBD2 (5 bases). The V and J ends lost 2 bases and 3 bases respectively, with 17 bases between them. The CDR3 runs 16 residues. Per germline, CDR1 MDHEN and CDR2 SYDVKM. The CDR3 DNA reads TGTGCCAGCAGTTTAAGAGGTGCTGGACTCGGCTACGAGCAGTACTTC. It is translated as CASSLRGAGLGYEQYF.

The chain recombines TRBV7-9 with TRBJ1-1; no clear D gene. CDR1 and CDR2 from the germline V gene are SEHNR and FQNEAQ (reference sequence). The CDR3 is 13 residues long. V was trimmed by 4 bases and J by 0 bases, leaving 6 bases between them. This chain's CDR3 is CASSSPLNTEAFF. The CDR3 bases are TGTGCCAGCAGCTCCCCGTTGAACACTGAAGCTTTCTTT.

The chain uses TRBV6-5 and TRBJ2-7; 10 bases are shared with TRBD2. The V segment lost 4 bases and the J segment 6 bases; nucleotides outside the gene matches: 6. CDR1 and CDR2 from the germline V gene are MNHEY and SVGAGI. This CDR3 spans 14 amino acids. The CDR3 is CASSLSGGAFEQYF. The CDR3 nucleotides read TGTGCCAGCAGTTTGAGCGGGGGGGCCTTCGAGCAGTACTTC.

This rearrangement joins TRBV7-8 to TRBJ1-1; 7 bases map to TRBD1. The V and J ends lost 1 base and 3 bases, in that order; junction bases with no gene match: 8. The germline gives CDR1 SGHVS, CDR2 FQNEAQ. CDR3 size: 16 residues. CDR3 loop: CASSLGVRGEYTEAFF. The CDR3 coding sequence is TGTGCCAGCAGCTTAGGTGTCAGGGGGGAATACACTGAAGCTTTCTTT. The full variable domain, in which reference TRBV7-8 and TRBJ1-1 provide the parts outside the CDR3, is GAGVSQSPRYKVAKRGQDVALRCDPISGHVSLFWYQQALGQGPEFLTYFQNEAQLDKSGLPSDRFFAERPEGSVSTLKIQRTQQEDSAVYLCASSLGVRGEYTEAFFGQGTRLTVV.

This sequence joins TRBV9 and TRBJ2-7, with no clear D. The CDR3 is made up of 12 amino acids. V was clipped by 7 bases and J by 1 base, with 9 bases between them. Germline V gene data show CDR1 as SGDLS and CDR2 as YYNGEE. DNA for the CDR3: TGTGCCAGCGGGTCAGATTCCTACGAGCAGTACTTC. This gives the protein CASGSDSYEQYF. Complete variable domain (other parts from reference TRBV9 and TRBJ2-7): DSGVTQTPKHLITATGQRVTLRCSPRSGDLSVYWYQQSLDQGLQFLIQYYNGEERAKGNILERFSAQQFPDLHSELNLSSLELGDSALYFCASGSDSYEQYFGPGTRLTVT.

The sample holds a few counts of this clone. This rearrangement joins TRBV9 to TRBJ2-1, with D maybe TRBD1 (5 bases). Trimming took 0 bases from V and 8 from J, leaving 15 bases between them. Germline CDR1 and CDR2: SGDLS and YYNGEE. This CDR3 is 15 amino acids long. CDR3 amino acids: CASSVVQRGLDEQFF. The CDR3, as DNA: TGTGCCAGCAGCGTAGTCCAAAGGGGTCTTGATGAGCAGTTCTTC. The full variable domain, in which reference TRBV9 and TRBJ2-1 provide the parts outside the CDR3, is DSGVTQTPKHLITATGQRVTLRCSPRSGDLSVYWYQQSLDQGLQFLIQYYNGEERAKGNILERFSAQQFPDLHSELNLSSLELGDSALYFCASSVVQRGLDEQFFGPGTRLTVL.

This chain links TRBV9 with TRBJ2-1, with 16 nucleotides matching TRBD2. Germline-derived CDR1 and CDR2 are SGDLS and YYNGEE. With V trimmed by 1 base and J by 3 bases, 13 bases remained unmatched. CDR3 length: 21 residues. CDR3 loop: CASSVTPGLAGGPQIYNEQFF. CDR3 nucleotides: TGTGCCAGCAGCGTAACCCCGGGACTAGCGGGGGGGCCTCAAATCTACAATGAGCAGTTCTTC.

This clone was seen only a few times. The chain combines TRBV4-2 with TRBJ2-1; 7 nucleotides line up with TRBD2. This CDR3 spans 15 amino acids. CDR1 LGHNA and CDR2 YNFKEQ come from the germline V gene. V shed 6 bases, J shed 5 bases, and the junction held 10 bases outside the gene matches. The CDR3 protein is CASRDTGGTDNEQFF. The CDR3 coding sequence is TGTGCCAGCAGAGACACGGGGGGAACAGACAATGAGCAGTTCTTC.

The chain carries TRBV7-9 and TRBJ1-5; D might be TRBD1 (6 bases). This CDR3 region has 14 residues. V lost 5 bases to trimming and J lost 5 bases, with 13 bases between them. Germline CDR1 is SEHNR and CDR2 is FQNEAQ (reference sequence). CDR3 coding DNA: TGTGCCAGCAGCCCGGCAACAGGGTATCAGCCCCAGCATTTT. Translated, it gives CASSPATGYQPQHF.

CDR3 region: CASSLRLDNEQFF. Written as DNA, the CDR3 is TGTGCCAGCAGTTTAAGACTAGACAATGAGCAGTTCTTC. The J gene is TRBJ2-1, the V gene TRBV27; D might be TRBD2 (6 bases). The CDR3 consists of 13 residues. Germline-derived CDR1 and CDR2 are MNHEY and SMNVEV (reference sequence). V lost 2 bases to trimming and J lost 5 bases, with 7 bases between them.